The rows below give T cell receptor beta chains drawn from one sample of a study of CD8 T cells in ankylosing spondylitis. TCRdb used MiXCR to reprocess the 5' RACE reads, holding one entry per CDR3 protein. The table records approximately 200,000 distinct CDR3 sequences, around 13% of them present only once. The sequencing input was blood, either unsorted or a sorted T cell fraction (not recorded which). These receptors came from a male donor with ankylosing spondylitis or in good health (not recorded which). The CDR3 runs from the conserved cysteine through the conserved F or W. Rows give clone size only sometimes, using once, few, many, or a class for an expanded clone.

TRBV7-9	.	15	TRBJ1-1	CASSPAKALNTEAFF
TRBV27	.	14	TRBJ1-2	CASSVSPTNYGYTF
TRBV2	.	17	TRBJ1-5	CASSGRSGQGSNQPQHF
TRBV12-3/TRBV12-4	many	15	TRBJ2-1	CASSPKDTQGDEQFF
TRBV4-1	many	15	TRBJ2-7	CASSQDRGHPYEQYF
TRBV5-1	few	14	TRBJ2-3	CASSWTGGADTQYF
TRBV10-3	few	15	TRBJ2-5	CAIYNSDRGGETQYF
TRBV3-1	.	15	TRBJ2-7	CASSQGYGTSYEQYF
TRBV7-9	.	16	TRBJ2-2	CASSEPASLYPGELFF
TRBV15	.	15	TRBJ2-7	CATSLDITSSYEQYF
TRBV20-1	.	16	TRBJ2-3	CSARDLSGGASDTQYF
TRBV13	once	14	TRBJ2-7	CASSLGVAGREQYF
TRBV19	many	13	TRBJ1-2	CASMDLDSYGYTF
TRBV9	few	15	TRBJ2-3	CASTRDRLSTDTQYF
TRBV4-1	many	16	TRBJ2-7	CASSQETSGSGYEQYF
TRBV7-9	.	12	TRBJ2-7	CASSLLGTVLNF
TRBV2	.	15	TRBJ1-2	CASSPGLTTNYGYTF
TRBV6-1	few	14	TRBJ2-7	CASSEEQGHYEQYF
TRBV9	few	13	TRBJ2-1	CASSVWTYNEQFF
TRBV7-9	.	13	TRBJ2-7	CASSPQGGYEQYF
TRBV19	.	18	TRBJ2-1	CASNPPRASGGSYNEQFF
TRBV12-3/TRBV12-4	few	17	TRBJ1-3	CASSLAVGEGNGYTIYF
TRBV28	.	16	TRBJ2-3	CASSPTTRTDTDTQYF
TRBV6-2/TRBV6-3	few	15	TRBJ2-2	CASSYGGVTTGELFF
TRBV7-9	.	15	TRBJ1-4	CASSLMQRANEKLFF
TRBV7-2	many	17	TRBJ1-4	CASSLTAIPPTNEKLFF
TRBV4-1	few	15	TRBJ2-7	CASSQDLGQGNEQYF
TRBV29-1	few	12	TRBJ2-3	CSVGQFTDTQYF
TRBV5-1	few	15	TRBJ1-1	CASSFEQGKDTEAFF
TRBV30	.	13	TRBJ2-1	CAWRPDPGNEQFF
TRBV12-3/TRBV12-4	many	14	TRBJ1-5	CASRFRGGNQPQHF
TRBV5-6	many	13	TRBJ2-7	CASTLSDAPEQYF
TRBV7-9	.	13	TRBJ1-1	CASIGTGGTEAFF
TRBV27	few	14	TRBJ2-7	CASRPYRGRKEQYF
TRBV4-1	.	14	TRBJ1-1	CASSQDIGFTEAFF
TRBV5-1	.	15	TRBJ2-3	CASARGQGSADTQYF